This T cell receptor (beta chain) was captured in a study of blood T cell repertoires in COVID-19. In the study overall: There were acute and convalescent COVID-19 samples, and they came from the United States, Italy and Spain. T cells, B-cell-depleted T cells, or PBMCs provided the cDNA or gDNA that served as material.

TCRdb's table, derived via immunoSEQ multiplex PCR, lists solely in-frame clones and lacks some. This sample has roughly 200,000 clones, with around four fifths found just once. The CDR3 runs to 13 residues. Patients at the Seattle site were enrolled during active infection and followed longitudinally. The V gene is TRBV21-1, the J gene TRBJ1-2; the table's D call, TRBD1, was not checked against the DNA. TRBV21-1 represents a pseudogene. This clonotype was obtained from a woman older than 75 with COVID-19, enrolled during active disease. The sequenced sample was peripheral blood. The CDR3: CASNSQGSPTYTF. The CDR3 DNA is TGTGCCAGCAACTCACAGGGGTCACCGACCTACACCTTC.